What follows describes a single T cell receptor (beta chain). The entry originates in a study of T cell changes during pregnancy in multiple sclerosis. V gave up 1 base and J gave up 4 bases; unmatched junction bases: 8. Germline loops: CDR1 SGHTA, CDR2 FQGNSA. The CDR3 consists of 16 residues. Here immunoSEQ multiplex PCR was the method, and the copy in TCRdb shows in-frame clones only, minus some. This table has 50,000 or so clones, approximately 94% appearing once. This TCR came from a female donor with multiple sclerosis, enrolled in a pregnancy study. The chain recombines TRBV7-2 with TRBJ2-3; 7 positions agree with TRBD1. The sequencing here drew on CD4+ T cells from peripheral blood mononuclear cells, taken in the third trimester of pregnancy. The CDR3 is CASSLGAGGVADTQYF. The DNA of the CDR3 is TGTGCCAGCAGCTTAGGTGCAGGGGGAGTCGCAGATACGCAGTATTTT. Full variable domain (outside the CDR3, taken from reference TRBV7-2 and TRBJ2-3): GAGVSQSPSNKVTEKGKDVELRCDPISGHTALYWYRQSLGQGLEFLIYFQGNSAPDKSGLPSDRFSAERTGGSVSTLTIQRTQQEDSAVYLCASSLGAGGVADTQYFGPGTRLTVL.